The 6 T cell receptor beta chains in this list originate from one sample, sequenced in a study of human T cells and chemical hapten exposure. Specified time point: patch test 1, 2 weeks after DPC sensitization. Treatment given: therapeutic diphenylcyclopropenone sensitization with weekly scalp DPC. Each CDR3 protein is one row after TCRdb ran MiXCR on the RACE reads. This sample has about 69,000 distinct CDR3 sequences, with around a third found just once. The specimen was whole blood, collected in connection with sensitization to the hapten diphenylcyclopropenone (DPC). The source of these receptors is a man aged 35 to 55 with alopecia areata. Some clones in this sample may be carry-over from other donors' samples.

The sample holds a few counts of this clonotype. The rearrangement uses TRBV6-6 and TRBJ1-2; a possible D gene is TRBD1 (5 bases). Per the germline V gene, CDR1 is MNHNY and CDR2 is SVGAGI (reference sequence). The V end was cut by 5 bases, the J end by 2 bases, with 12 bases between. This CDR3 spans 14 amino acids. The CDR3 reads CASSTQGSNYGYTF. For the CDR3, the DNA is TGTGCCAGCAGTACGCAGGGTTCGAACTATGGCTACACCTTC.

This clonotype was detected only a few times. V usage is TRBV4-1 and J usage is TRBJ1-5; maybe TRBD1 (6 bases). Trimming shortened V by 0 bases and J by 9 bases, and 15 bases separated the two germline ends. The CDR3 is 15 amino acids. Germline V gives CDR1 MGHRA, CDR2 YSYEKL. The CDR3, as DNA: TGCGCCAGCAGCCAAGATATCGGGGGGCAAAGGCCCCAGCATTTT. Amino acid sequence: CASSQDIGGQRPQHF.

V is TRBV29-1 and J is TRBJ1-1; no clear D gene. The ends were cut back, 6 bases at V and 4 bases at J, with 18 bases in the middle. CDR3 length equals 14 residues. The germline gives CDR1 SQVTM, CDR2 ANQGSEA. The CDR3 region is CSVCPGLSGTEAFF. DNA for the CDR3: TGCAGCGTATGCCCGGGCTTATCTGGCACTGAAGCTTTCTTT.

The rearrangement joins TRBV7-8 to TRBJ2-3; 7 nucleotides align to TRBD2. The CDR3 has 13 residues. Unmatched junction bases numbered 13, after V lost 9 bases and J lost 10 bases. CDR1 is SGHVS, CDR2 FQNEAQ, per germline. The CDR3 bases are TGTGCCAGTACGGGAGCCAGGGAGGGTGCGCAGTATTTT. This codes for CASTGAREGAQYF.

This clonotype was picked up a small number of times. The gene calls are TRBV11-2 and TRBJ1-4; 8 nucleotides line up with TRBD1. This CDR3 region has 17 residues. CDR1 and CDR2 (germline): SGHAT, FQNNGV. Unmatched junction bases numbered 11, after V lost 1 base and J lost 7 bases. For the CDR3, the DNA is TGTGCCAGCAGCTTAGGAGACAGGGGATCTGGGCGTGAAAAACTGTTTTTT. Translated: CASSLGDRGSGREKLFF.

The chain uses TRBV7-8 and TRBJ2-2, with TRBD2 matching 12 bases. Per germline, CDR1 SGHVS and CDR2 FQNEAQ. There are 15 residues in the CDR3. The junction had 4 bases not matched to a gene; V was cut back by 6 bases and J by 5 bases. CDR3 protein: CASRETSGRTGELFF. DNA of the CDR3: TGTGCCAGCAGAGAAACTAGCGGGAGGACCGGGGAGCTGTTTTTT.